This TCR beta chain was obtained from a study of shared clonotypes between healthy human individuals. Profiled with immunoSEQ multiplex PCR; TCRdb holds only in-frame clones, not every one. The data hold about 520,000 clones, with approximately 95% observed a single time. Concerning this clone itself: No antigen is known for it.

Regarding the study as a whole: When compared with the clonotypes that were shared by all four sorted-subset donors, the non-shared clonotypes turned out to have lower generation probabilities. Clonotypes that were shared across a handful of donors made up around 5.5% of naive CD4 clonotypes.

Sequencing input: naive CD4+ T cells sorted from blood. Stated subset: CD45RA+ positively selected. The source of this sequence is a woman in her twenties or thirties in good health.

CDR3 residues: CASSQPGFNTEAFF. The CDR3 DNA follows: TGTGCCAGCAGTCAACCGGGGTTCAACACTGAAGCTTTCTTT. The chain has TRBV28 and TRBJ1-1, with D unresolved. Trimming took off 5 bases at V and 2 bases at J, with 12 bases between the two ends. Germline-derived CDR1 and CDR2 are MDHEN and SYDVKM. The CDR3 spans 14 residues. Full variable domain (outside the CDR3, taken from reference TRBV28 and TRBJ1-1): DVKVTQSSRYLVKRTGEKVFLECVQDMDHENMFWYRQDPGLGLRLIYFSYDVKMKEKGDIPEGYSVSREKKERFSLILESASTNQTSMYLCASSQPGFNTEAFFGQGTRLTVV.